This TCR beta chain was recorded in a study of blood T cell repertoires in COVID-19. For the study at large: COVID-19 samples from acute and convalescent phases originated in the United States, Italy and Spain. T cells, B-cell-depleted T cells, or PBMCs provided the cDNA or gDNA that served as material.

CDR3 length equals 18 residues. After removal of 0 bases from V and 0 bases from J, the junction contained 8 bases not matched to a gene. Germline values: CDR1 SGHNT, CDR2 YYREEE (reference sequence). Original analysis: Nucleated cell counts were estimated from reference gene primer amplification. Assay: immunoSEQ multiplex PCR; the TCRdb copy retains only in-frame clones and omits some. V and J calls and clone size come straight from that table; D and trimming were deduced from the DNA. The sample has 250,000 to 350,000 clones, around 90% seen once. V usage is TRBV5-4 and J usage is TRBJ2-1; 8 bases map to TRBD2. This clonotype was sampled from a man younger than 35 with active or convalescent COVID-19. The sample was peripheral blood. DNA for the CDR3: TGTGCCAGCAGCTTGGCCGGGCGCGGGGGGAGCTCCTACAATGAGCAGTTCTTC. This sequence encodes CASSLAGRGGSSYNEQFF.